This TCR beta chain stems from a study of blood T cell repertoires in COVID-19. Turning to the study itself: T cells, B-cell-depleted T cells, or PBMCs supplied cDNA or gDNA.

The V gene lost 1 base and the J gene lost 2 bases, with 17 bases spanning the gap. Germline CDR1 reads MNHEY; CDR2 reads SMNVEV (reference sequence). The CDR3 covers 18 residues. Using immunoSEQ multiplex PCR, the repertoire was profiled, and TCRdb retains in-frame clones only, with some absent. The sample lists over 150,000 clones; about 90% were seen once. Assignments of participants to cohorts depended upon their own reported clinical history. Two negative PCRs, clearance, or symptom resolution had been documented for recovered Cohort 3 donors. Sequencing used PBMCs or T cells enriched from blood (not recorded which). The clonotype originates from a woman aged 45-59 years who had recovered from COVID-19. This sequence joins TRBV27 and TRBJ1-4; weak D call: TRBD1 (6 bases). Here the CDR3 reads CASSLWGHYRATNEKLFF. In DNA form, the CDR3 reads TGTGCCAGCAGTTTATGGGGACACTATCGGGCGACTAATGAAAAACTGTTTTTT. Variable domain in full (rest from reference TRBV27 and TRBJ1-4): EAQVTQNPRYLITVTGKKLTVTCSQNMNHEYMSWYRQDPGLGLRQIYYSMNVEVTDKGDVPEGYKVSRKEKRNFPLILESPSPNQTSLYFCASSLWGHYRATNEKLFFGSGTQLSVL.